Listed below are T cell receptor beta chains from one sample, sequenced in a study of response to subunit inactivated influenza vaccine. Using its own MiXCR run on the RT-PCR reads, TCRdb lists one record per CDR3 protein. The sample has 650,000 to 850,000 distinct CDR3 sequences, about 15% seen once. The starting material was PBMCs from blood, obtained 14 days before vaccination. The receptors originated from a man aged 45-65 years who received an inactivated influenza vaccine. The CDR3 runs from the conserved cysteine through the conserved F or W. Each record gives: D gene, J gene, clone size, V gene, CDR3 protein, CDR3 DNA. D genes are given only for firm matches. Clone size is shown for a subset of rows, as once, few, many or a class of expanded clone.

TRBD1	TRBJ1-5	many	TRBV27	CASKETGTGGLAQHF	TGTGCCAGCAAGGAAACCGGGACAGGGGGCTTGGCCCAGCATTTT
-	TRBJ2-7	few	TRBV28	CASSVFSGGGSDEQYF	TGTGCCAGCAGTGTTTTCTCAGGGGGAGGTTCTGACGAGCAGTACTTC
TRBD1	TRBJ2-1	many	TRBV5-1	CASSKGQVGANEQFF	TGCGCCAGCAGCAAAGGACAGGTAGGGGCCAATGAGCAGTTCTTC
-	TRBJ2-3	-	TRBV12-3/TRBV12-4	CASSLGGTADTQYF	TGTGCCAGCAGTTTGGGGGGCACCGCAGATACGCAGTATTTT
TRBD1	TRBJ1-6	few	TRBV28	CASRKDRVNSPLHF	TGTGCCAGCAGAAAGGACAGGGTTAATTCACCCCTCCACTTT
TRBD2	TRBJ2-1	many	TRBV5-5	CASSVSGGPVNEQFF	TGTGCCAGCAGCGTTAGCGGGGGGCCCGTAAATGAGCAGTTCTTC
TRBD2	TRBJ2-5	many	TRBV12-3/TRBV12-4	CASSFGGSRETQYF	TGTGCCAGCAGTTTCGGCGGGAGTCGGGAGACCCAGTACTTC
-	TRBJ2-2	few	TRBV28	CASIGGSSNTGELFF	TGTGCCAGCATAGGAGGCAGCTCGAACACCGGGGAGCTGTTTTTT
TRBD2	TRBJ2-3	many	TRBV10-2	CASSEPSGGADTQYF	TGCGCCAGCAGTGAGCCCAGCGGGGGGGCAGATACGCAGTATTTT
-	TRBJ2-3	many	TRBV5-1	CASSLDGSDTQYF	TGCGCCAGCAGCTTGGACGGATCAGATACGCAGTATTTT
-	TRBJ2-5	many	TRBV12-3/TRBV12-4	CASSLRPQETQYF	TGTGCCAGCAGTTTAAGGCCCCAAGAGACCCAGTACTTC
-	TRBJ2-5	-	TRBV29-1	CSAQGSVGETQYF	TGCAGCGCCCAGGGGAGCGTGGGAGAGACCCAGTACTTC
-	TRBJ2-2	many	TRBV2	CASSARVNTGELFF	TGTGCCAGCAGTGCACGAGTTAACACCGGGGAGCTGTTTTTT
-	TRBJ2-1	once	TRBV21-1	CASSNPPGDYNEQFF	TGTGCCAGCAGCAATCCTCCGGGAGACTACAATGAGCAGTTCTTC
TRBD2	TRBJ2-3	few	TRBV4-1	CASSQESAGTDTQYF	TGCGCCAGCAGCCAAGAATCAGCGGGGACAGATACGCAGTATTTT
TRBD1	TRBJ1-1	-	TRBV27	CASSTRTGRTEAFF	TGTGCCAGCAGTACCCGGACAGGGAGGACTGAAGCTTTCTTT
TRBD2	TRBJ2-5	-	TRBV4-1	CASSPYYAAGGEETQYF	TGCGCCAGCAGCCCCTATTATGCGGCGGGAGGGGAAGAGACCCAGTACTTC
-	TRBJ2-2	few	TRBV20-1	CSAPPDANTGELFF	TGCAGTGCTCCCCCCGACGCGAACACCGGGGAGCTGTTTTTT
TRBD1	TRBJ2-5	few	TRBV28	CASSSAGTAQETQYF	TGTGCCAGCAGTTCAGCTGGGACAGCTCAAGAGACCCAGTACTTC
TRBD2	TRBJ2-1	-	TRBV4-3	CASSQDLGLVVYEQFF	TGCGCCAGCAGCCAAGATCTTGGACTAGTAGTCTATGAGCAGTTCTTC
TRBD2	TRBJ2-7	-	TRBV11-2	CASRSGRTSGRAGYEQYF	TGTGCCAGCAGATCGGGGAGGACTAGCGGGAGGGCCGGTTACGAGCAGTACTTC
-	TRBJ2-1	few	TRBV28	CASSLPQSSYNEQFF	TGTGCCAGCAGTTTACCGCAGAGCTCCTACAATGAGCAGTTCTTC
-	TRBJ1-1	many	TRBV30	CAWSVQGGNTEAFF	TGTGCCTGGAGTGTACAAGGGGGGAACACTGAAGCTTTCTTT
TRBD1	TRBJ2-7	few	TRBV29-1	CSVSWTGDHEQYF	TGCAGCGTTTCTTGGACAGGGGACCACGAGCAGTACTTC
-	TRBJ1-5	few	TRBV4-1	CASSQDRQASNQPQHF	TGCGCCAGCAGCCAAGACCGACAGGCTAGCAATCAGCCCCAGCATTTT
-	TRBJ1-1	many	TRBV15	CATSRDRFQGAQAFF	TGTGCCACCAGCAGAGATCGGTTCCAAGGGGCGCAAGCTTTCTTT
-	TRBJ2-5	few	TRBV2	CASREDSFQYFGETQYF	-
-	TRBJ2-5	few	TRBV6-1	CASSTLLGRGETQYF	TGTGCCAGCAGTACCCTCCTCGGCAGGGGAGAGACCCAGTACTTC
-	TRBJ2-1	-	TRBV7-2	CASRLGGPHEQFF	TGTGCCAGCAGGTTAGGAGGGCCGCATGAGCAGTTCTTC
TRBD1	TRBJ2-6	-	TRBV11-1	CASSSLWGTGLSGANVLTF	TGTGCCAGCAGCTCCCTATGGGGGACAGGGTTATCTGGGGCCAACGTCCTGACTTTC
-	TRBJ2-1	-	TRBV5-5	CASSAPGVEQFF	TGTGCCAGCAGCGCGCCGGGAGTTGAGCAGTTCTTC
TRBD2	TRBJ2-2	-	TRBV11-2	CASTLTSGANTGELFF	TGTGCCAGCACCCTGACTAGCGGGGCCAACACCGGGGAGCTGTTTTTT
-	TRBJ2-6	-	TRBV20-1	CSAVEPRGTSVLTF	TGCAGTGCTGTCGAACCTCGAGGGACAAGCGTCCTGACTTTC
TRBD1	TRBJ1-2	few	TRBV5-1	CASSLSQGGHGYTF	TGCGCCAGCAGCTTGTCACAGGGGGGTCATGGCTACACCTTC
-	TRBJ2-7	-	TRBV14	CASSRERQRSSYEQYF	TGTGCCAGCAGCCGGGAACGACAGAGGAGCTCCTACGAGCAGTACTTC
-	TRBJ2-3	-	TRBV20-1	CSASRLGSSDTQYF	TGCAGTGCTAGTCGCTTGGGGTCCTCGGATACGCAGTATTTT
-	TRBJ1-5	few	TRBV2	CASRGDGYSNQPQHF	TGTGCCAGCAGAGGGGACGGATATAGCAATCAGCCCCAGCATTTT
TRBD1	TRBJ1-4	few	TRBV7-9	CASSRDRDLNEKLFF	TGTGCCAGCAGTCGGGACAGGGACCTAAATGAAAAACTGTTTTTT
-	TRBJ2-7	-	TRBV20-1	CSARDRAGLPPYEQYF	TGCAGTGCTAGAGATCGGGCAGGTCTTCCGCCCTACGAGCAGTACTTC
-	TRBJ2-3	-	TRBV27	CASTNREGTDTQYF	TGTGCCAGCACGAACAGGGAAGGCACAGATACGCAGTATTTT
-	TRBJ1-4	few	TRBV18	CASSPTLHPGNEKLFF	TGTGCCAGCTCCCCCACCTTACATCCCGGGAATGAAAAACTGTTTTTT
-	TRBJ1-2	few	TRBV20-1	CSARRRAGYTF	TGCAGTGCTAGGCGCAGGGCTGGCTACACCTTC
TRBD2	TRBJ2-3	many	TRBV5-1	CASSLGRTTSGGMDTQYF	TGCGCCAGCAGCTTAGGGAGGACGACTAGCGGGGGAATGGATACGCAGTATTTT
-	TRBJ2-5	-	TRBV29-1	CSVVVTLQETQYF	TGCAGCGTTGTTGTGACACTCCAAGAGACCCAGTACTTC
-	TRBJ2-7	many	TRBV5-1	CASSLDLGGVSYEQYF	TGCGCCAGCAGCTTGGATCTGGGCGGGGTCTCCTACGAGCAGTACTTC
-	TRBJ1-3	few	TRBV9	CASSVVPVRSSGNTIYF	TGTGCCAGCAGCGTAGTCCCCGTGCGGAGCTCTGGAAACACCATATATTTT
-	TRBJ1-5	few	TRBV20-1	CSATGADQPQHF	TGCAGTGCTACGGGGGCTGATCAGCCCCAGCATTTT
-	TRBJ2-7	-	TRBV3-1	CASSQNSGEQYF	TGTGCCAGCAGCCAGAACAGCGGCGAGCAGTACTTC
-	TRBJ2-7	-	TRBV6-1	CASRNRGHLMGEQYF	TGTGCCAGCAGAAACCGGGGACACTTAATGGGCGAGCAGTACTTC
TRBD1	TRBJ1-6	-	TRBV20-1	CSARDLRTGDSPLHF	TGCAGTGCTAGAGATCTCCGGACAGGGGATTCACCCCTCCACTTT
-	TRBJ2-3	few	TRBV29-1	CSVTGTPGSYSTDTQYF	TGCAGCGTTACCGGGACACCAGGAAGCTATAGCACAGATACGCAGTATTTT
-	TRBJ1-2	-	TRBV4-2	CASSQEYGSISGYTF	TGTGCCAGCAGCCAAGAATACGGCTCCATCTCAGGCTACACCTTC
TRBD1	TRBJ1-6	few	TRBV10-3	CAISPDRMNSPLHF	TGTGCCATCAGCCCGGACAGGATGAATTCACCCCTCCACTTT
TRBD2	TRBJ2-3	-	TRBV4-3	CASSPAVAGVADTQYF	TGCGCCAGCAGCCCCGCAGTAGCGGGGGTGGCAGATACGCAGTATTTT
TRBD1	TRBJ2-7	few	TRBV6-1	CASSQRDRGYEQYF	TGTGCCAGCAGCCAGAGGGACAGGGGGTACGAGCAGTACTTC
TRBD2	TRBJ2-3	-	TRBV4-3	CASSQPGLGTDTRYF	TGCGCCAGCAGCCAGCCGGGACTAGGCACAGATACGCGGTATTTT
-	TRBJ1-1	-	TRBV5-1	CASSLTGQRNTEAFF	TGCGCCAGCAGCTTGACGGGACAAAGGAACACTGAAGCTTTCTTT